The TCR beta chain under discussion was sequenced for a study of CD8+ T cells in alopecia areata. Sequencing relied on a cDNA template that was reverse transcribed from extracted RNA. Only in-frame clones appear in the TCRdb table, and some are missing; sequencing was by immunoSEQ multiplex PCR. The sample has about 64,000 clones, 46% seen once. Trimming took off 5 bases at V and 5 bases at J, with 19 bases between the two ends. This CDR3 region has 15 residues. Germline-derived CDR1 and CDR2 are SEHNR and FQNEAQ (reference sequence). Treatment: oral pan-JAK inhibitor, 5-10 mg twice daily. The source material was CD8+ T cells sorted from blood, sampled at approximately week 36, from a patient treated with tofacitinib. The TCR originated in a human donor with alopecia areata. V usage is TRBV7-9 and J usage is TRBJ2-7; D is perhaps TRBD1 or TRBD2 (6 bases each). This chain's CDR3 is CASSITPEGGHEQYF. Here the CDR3 DNA reads TGTGCCAGCAGCATCACTCCCGAGGGGGGACACGAGCAGTACTTC.